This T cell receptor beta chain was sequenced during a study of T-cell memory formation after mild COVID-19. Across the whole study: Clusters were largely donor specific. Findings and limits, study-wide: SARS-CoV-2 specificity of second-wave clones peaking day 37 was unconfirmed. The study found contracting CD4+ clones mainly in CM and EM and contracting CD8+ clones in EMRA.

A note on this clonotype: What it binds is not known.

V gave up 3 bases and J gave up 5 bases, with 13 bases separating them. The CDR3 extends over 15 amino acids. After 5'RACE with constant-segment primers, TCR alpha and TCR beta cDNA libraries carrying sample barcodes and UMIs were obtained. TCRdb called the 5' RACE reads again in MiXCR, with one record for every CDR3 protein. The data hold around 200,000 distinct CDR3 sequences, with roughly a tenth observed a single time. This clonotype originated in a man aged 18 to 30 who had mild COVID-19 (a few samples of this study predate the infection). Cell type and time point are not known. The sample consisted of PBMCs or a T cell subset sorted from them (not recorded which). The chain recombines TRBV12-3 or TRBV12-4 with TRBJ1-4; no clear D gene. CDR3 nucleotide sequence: TGTGCCAGCAGTTTCAGTCTGGGCAGCAATGAAAAACTGTTTTTT. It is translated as CASSFSLGSNEKLFF.